The clone carrying this TCR beta chain was counted a few times. The target antigen is unknown. This CDR3 is built from 19 residues. The junction had 19 bases not matched to a gene; V was cut back by 0 bases and J by 5 bases. Germline-derived CDR1 and CDR2 are SGHRS and YFSETQ. The library tagged individual cDNA molecules with unique molecular identifiers. TCRdb re-analysed the RACE reads in MiXCR, keeping a single row per CDR3 protein. The table records some 350,000 distinct CDR3 sequences, roughly 6% of them present only once. These data come from a study of human T cells and chemical hapten exposure. Findings and caveats of the study: Against controls, expanded TCRs gave rise to significantly more large CDR3 similarity clusters. Healthy people's immune response may differ from that of the donors, who had alopecia.

Stated time point: patch test 2, 6 weeks after DPC sensitization. Indicated treatment: therapeutic diphenylcyclopropenone sensitization with weekly scalp DPC. The rearrangement uses TRBV5-1 and TRBJ2-5; 7 nucleotides agree with TRBD2. Sequences were derived from whole blood, sampled in connection with sensitization to the hapten diphenylcyclopropenone (DPC). The TCR originated in a woman younger than 30 with alopecia areata. Some clones in this sample may be carry-over from other donors' samples. CDR3 sequence: CASSLASPGDYITKETQYF. The CDR3 DNA is TGCGCCAGCAGCTTGGCGTCACCTGGGGACTACATAACTAAGGAGACCCAGTACTTC.